This T cell receptor beta chain stems from a study of blood T cell repertoires in COVID-19. CDR1 MNHEY and CDR2 SVGAGI come from the germline V gene. V was pared by 6 bases and J by 6 bases, with 9 bases of the junction left unmatched. The CDR3 covers 15 residues. In the original analysis: Nucleated cell number was recorded as an estimate derived from reference gene primer amplification. Using immunoSEQ multiplex PCR, the repertoire was profiled, and TCRdb retains in-frame clones only, with some absent. The V and J calls and clone size are taken from that table; D and trimming were inferred from the DNA. The table includes 250,000 or so clones, around nine tenths detected once.

The TCR was taken from a middle-aged man with active or convalescent COVID-19. The chain joins TRBV6-5 to TRBJ2-1, with 9 bases matching TRBD1. Input material: peripheral blood. This CDR3 reads CASRARGTGLNEQFF. The CDR3 DNA reads TGTGCCAGCAGAGCCCGCGGGACAGGGCTCAATGAGCAGTTCTTC.